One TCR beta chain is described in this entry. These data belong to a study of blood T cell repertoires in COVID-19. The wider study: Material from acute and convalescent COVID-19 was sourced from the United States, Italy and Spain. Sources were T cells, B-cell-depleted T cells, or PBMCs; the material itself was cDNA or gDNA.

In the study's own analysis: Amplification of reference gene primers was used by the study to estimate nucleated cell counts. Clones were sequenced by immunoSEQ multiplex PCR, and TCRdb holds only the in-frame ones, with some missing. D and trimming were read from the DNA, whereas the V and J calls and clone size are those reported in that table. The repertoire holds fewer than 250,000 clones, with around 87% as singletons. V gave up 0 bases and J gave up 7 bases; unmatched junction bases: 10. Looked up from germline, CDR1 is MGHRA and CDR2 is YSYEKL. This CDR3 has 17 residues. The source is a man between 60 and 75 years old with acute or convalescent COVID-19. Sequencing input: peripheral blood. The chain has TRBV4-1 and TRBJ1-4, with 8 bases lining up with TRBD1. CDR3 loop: CASSQEGGRGQGEKLFF. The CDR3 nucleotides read TGCGCCAGCAGCCAAGAGGGGGGCAGGGGGCAGGGTGAAAAACTGTTTTTT.